What follows are 8 T cell receptor beta chains derived from one specimen sequenced in a study of CD4+ T cells in melanoma. Assay used: immunoSEQ multiplex PCR; TCRdb lists only in-frame clones, some missing. The sample holds around 50,000 clones, 75% to 90% seen once. The sequencing sample was made of peripheral blood. These receptors all come from a human donor with melanoma.

The rearrangement joins TRBV19 to TRBJ2-7; D possibly corresponds to TRBD1 (5 bases). CDR1 is LNHDA, CDR2 SQIVND, per germline (reference sequence). V gave up 5 bases and J gave up 7 bases, with 15 bases separating them. This CDR3 comprises 13 residues. CDR3 protein: CASSPGPSAEQYF. CDR3 coding DNA: TGTGCCAGTAGTCCAGGGCCGTCCGCAGAGCAGTACTTC.

The rearrangement uses TRBV29-1 and TRBJ2-5, with 16 bases fitting TRBD2. V trimming: 4 bases; J trimming: 2 bases; junction bases outside the gene matches: 7. From germline, CDR1 is SQVTM and CDR2 ANQGSEA. This CDR3 is built from 17 residues. Here the CDR3 reads CSVGGTSGGAVQETQYF. CDR3 sequence (DNA): TGCAGCGTTGGGGGGACTAGCGGGGGGGCCGTGCAAGAGACCCAGTACTTC.

The genes are TRBV2 and TRBJ1-2; D gene uncertain. The CDR3 is 14 residues long. V was clipped by 5 bases and J by 7 bases, with 17 bases between them. Germline V gene sequence: CDR1 SNHLY, CDR2 FYNNEI. The CDR3 DNA is TGTGCCAGCAGTCCTCGCCCCGCCCTAATTGGCTACACCTTC. It codes for CASSPRPALIGYTF.

J is TRBJ2-2 and V is TRBV19; 7 positions match TRBD1. The trim removed 6 bases at V and 4 bases at J, leaving 2 bases unmatched. Per the germline V gene, CDR1 is LNHDA and CDR2 is SQIVND (reference sequence). The CDR3 is 13 amino acids. The CDR3 coding sequence is TGTGCCAGTAGCCACAGGGGCACCGGGGAGCTGTTTTTT. This gives the protein CASSHRGTGELFF.

The chain links TRBV5-4 to TRBJ1-6; D is unresolved. The germline V gene has CDR1 SGHNT and CDR2 YYREEE (reference sequence). The CDR3 loop spans 12 amino acids. V was shortened by 0 bases and J by 9 bases, with 4 bases between the two germline ends. The CDR3 spells CASSLGLSPLHF. DNA for the CDR3: TGTGCCAGCAGCTTGGGACTTTCACCCCTCCACTTT.

This sequence joins TRBV12-5 and TRBJ2-6, with a possible D match to TRBD1 (5 bases). In germline, CDR1 is LGHNT, CDR2 FRNRAP. The CDR3 is 18 residues long. V dropped 5 bases and J dropped 5 bases, with 22 bases sitting between them. The chain's CDR3 is CASGLRYAGQSRANVLTF. The CDR3 DNA reads TGTGCTAGTGGTCTCAGGTATGCAGGACAAAGTCGGGCCAACGTCCTGACTTTC.

The chain is built from TRBV5-1 and TRBJ2-2; 9 positions match TRBD1. The CDR3 is made up of 16 amino acids. With V trimmed by 0 bases and J by 6 bases, 6 bases remained unmatched. In germline, CDR1 is SGHRS, CDR2 YFSETQ. The CDR3 DNA reads TGCGCCAGCAGCTTGGTTGGGACAGGGCGCTCCGGGGAGCTGTTTTTT. It translates to CASSLVGTGRSGELFF. Looking up the rest from reference TRBV5-1 and TRBJ2-2 gives the full variable domain: KAGVTQTPRYLIKTRGQQVTLSCSPISGHRSVSWYQQTPGQGLQFLFEYFSETQRNKGNFPGRFSGRQFSNSRSEMNVSTLELGDSALYLCASSLVGTGRSGELFFGEGSRLTVL.

This clone was seen a handful of times. J is TRBJ2-7 and V is TRBV18; 7 positions match TRBD1. The CDR3 is 15 residues long. J gave up 0 bases and V 0 bases, and 2 bases lay outside the gene matches. Germline V gene data show CDR1 as KGHSH and CDR2 as LQKENI. CDR3 amino acids: CASSPPQGSSYEQYF. The CDR3 DNA follows: TGTGCCAGCTCACCACCACAGGGGAGCTCCTACGAGCAGTACTTC. Full variable domain (remainder filled in from reference TRBV18 and TRBJ2-7): NAGVMQNPRHLVRRRGQEARLRCSPMKGHSHVYWYRQLPEEGLKFMVYLQKENIIDESGMPKERFSAEFPKEGPSILRIQQVVRGDSAAYFCASSPPQGSSYEQYFGPGTRLTVT.